These 12 T cell receptor beta chains were sequenced from one sample in a study of cytomegalovirus exposure and HLA in healthy donors. The primer mix had 60 Vbeta and 13 Jbeta primers. Measured with immunoSEQ multiplex PCR; TCRdb has only the in-frame clones, and not every one. The table shows about 130,000 clones, with approximately 74% occurring only once. What was sequenced was PBMCs. The receptor source for this set is a man between 18 and 35 years old in good health and CMV-seropositive.

The genes are TRBV7-8 and TRBJ1-1, with D uncertain. The V end lost 1 base, the J end lost 6 bases, and 3 bases lay between the germline ends. This CDR3 spans 11 amino acids. Germline CDR1 is SGHVS and CDR2 is FQNEAQ. CDR3 coding DNA: TGTGCCAGCAGCTTAGTAGCTGAAGCTTTCTTT. This sequence encodes CASSLVAEAFF.

This clone was counted a single time. The gene calls are TRBV4-2 and TRBJ2-7; 10 nucleotides match TRBD1. Trimming at V came to 3 bases and at J to 2 bases, leaving 4 bases not matched to a gene. CDR1 is LGHNA, CDR2 YNFKEQ, per germline. The CDR3 length is 15 residues. The CDR3 spells CASSQPGQGAYEQYF. DNA of the CDR3: TGTGCCAGCAGCCAGCCAGGACAGGGGGCCTACGAGCAGTACTTC.

The chain joins TRBV30 to TRBJ2-4, with 9 bases identical to TRBD1. CDR1 and CDR2 from the germline V gene are GTSNPN and SVGIG (reference sequence). The CDR3 extends over 13 amino acids. Unmatched junction bases numbered 4, after V lost 2 bases and J lost 8 bases. CDR3 sequence reads: CAWSSRTGDIQYF. Written as DNA, the CDR3 is TGTGCCTGGAGTAGCCGGACAGGGGACATTCAGTACTTC.

The chain is built from TRBV25-1 and TRBJ2-5; 9 bases are a match to TRBD2. The CDR3 covers 14 residues. Germline V gives CDR1 MGHDK, CDR2 SYGVNS. V gave up 6 bases and J gave up 1 base; unmatched junction bases: 3. The CDR3 nucleotides read TGTGCCAGCAGCCTAGCGGGACGCCAAGAGACCCAGTACTTC. As protein: CASSLAGRQETQYF.

The chain recombines TRBV7-2 with TRBJ2-1; 10 nucleotides align to TRBD2. Germline CDR1 SGHTA, CDR2 FQGNSA. The V gene end was trimmed by 5 bases and the J gene end by 4 bases; junction bases not matched to a gene: 8. CDR3 length equals 16 residues. CDR3 loop: CASSGQSGGAYNEQFF. Written as DNA, the CDR3 is TGTGCCAGCAGCGGTCAAAGCGGGGGGGCATACAATGAGCAGTTCTTC.

This chain connects TRBV19 to TRBJ2-1, with D tentatively TRBD1 (6 bases). Trimming removed 6 bases from V and 8 bases from J, with 11 bases in between. The CDR3 contains 12 residues. From germline, CDR1 is LNHDA and CDR2 SQIVND (reference sequence). CDR3 DNA: TGTGCCAGTAGAACACAGGGCTATGAGCAGTTCTTC. Amino acid sequence: CASRTQGYEQFF.

The genes are TRBV4-2 and TRBJ1-5; D unclear. CDR3 length: 15 residues. V shed 0 bases and J shed 2 bases, with 8 bases lying between them. From germline, CDR1 is LGHNA and CDR2 YNFKEQ. CDR3 coding DNA: TGTGCCAGCAGCCAAGATCGCGGTCGCAATCAGCCCCAGCATTTT. This encodes CASSQDRGRNQPQHF.

The chain links TRBV7-3 to TRBJ2-3, with D maybe TRBD1 (5 bases). V was cut by 3 bases and J by 3 bases, with 13 bases left in between. The CDR3 is 15 amino acids. Germline CDR1 and CDR2: SGHTA and FQGTGA. CDR3 nucleotide sequence: TGTGCCAGCAGCTTTGATGGCAGGGAAACAGATACGCAGTATTTT. Amino acids: CASSFDGRETDTQYF.

The chain has TRBV28 and TRBJ1-2; the match to TRBD1 covers 7 bases. The CDR3 spans 13 residues. V gave up 3 bases and J gave up 6 bases; unmatched junction bases: 4. CDR1 is MDHEN, CDR2 SYDVKM, per germline. CDR3 nucleotides: TGTGCCAGCAGTTTCCAGACAGGGCATGGCTACACCTTC. Translated: CASSFQTGHGYTF.

The chain uses TRBV9 and TRBJ2-1, with a possible D match to TRBD2 (6 bases). The CDR3 has 15 amino acids. Trimming took 0 bases from V and 4 from J, leaving 11 bases between them. CDR1 SGDLS and CDR2 YYNGEE come from the germline V gene. The CDR3 bases are TGTGCCAGCAGCGTAGCCCAGCGGGTATACAATGAGCAGTTCTTC. Translation: CASSVAQRVYNEQFF. Together with reference TRBV9 and TRBJ2-1, the CDR3 gives the full variable domain: DSGVTQTPKHLITATGQRVTLRCSPRSGDLSVYWYQQSLDQGLQFLIQYYNGEERAKGNILERFSAQQFPDLHSELNLSSLELGDSALYFCASSVAQRVYNEQFFGPGTRLTVL.

This clone has a single count. The chain combines TRBV2 with TRBJ1-4; 7 nucleotides line up with TRBD1. CDR3 length: 16 residues. V was clipped by 6 bases and J by 4 bases; unmatched bases: 11. The germline V gene encodes CDR1 SNHLY and CDR2 FYNNEI. The CDR3 DNA reads TGTGCCAGCAGGGGAGGACAGGACCATCTTAATGAAAAACTGTTTTTT. Its protein is CASRGGQDHLNEKLFF.

The genes are TRBV28 and TRBJ2-4, with D possibly being TRBD2 (7 bases). V was shortened by 6 bases and J by 10 bases, with 22 bases between the two germline ends. The CDR3 is 15 amino acids. Germline V gene data show CDR1 as MDHEN and CDR2 as SYDVKM. CDR3 protein: CASRGGDEVSPIQYF. CDR3 sequence (DNA): TGTGCCAGCAGAGGGGGGGACGAGGTATCCCCTATTCAGTACTTC.